This T cell receptor beta chain stems from a study of T-cell memory formation after mild COVID-19. Study results and limitations: Pre-infection memory contained some responding clones, which suggested that cross-reactive memory had joined.

TCRdb used MiXCR to reprocess the 5' RACE reads, holding one entry per CDR3 protein. The top ten hold over 20% of the sample, which has about 260,000 distinct CDR3 sequences, around 16% seen once. The table lists this clonotype with a few counts. Its antigen is still unknown. V was cut by 3 bases and J by 8 bases, with 18 bases left in between. The germline gives CDR1 LGHNA, CDR2 YSLEER. The CDR3 totals 15 residues. The sample comprised PBMCs or a T cell subset sorted from them (not recorded which). The V call is TRBV4-3, the J call TRBJ2-3; either TRBD1 or TRBD2 may supply D (5 bases each). This TCR was recovered from a man in his late teens or twenties who had mild COVID-19 (a few samples of this study predate the infection). Cell type and time point are not known. The CDR3 DNA reads TGCGCCAGCAGCCATACCGGGACGGACCCCGCTACGCAGTATTTT. Translated: CASSHTGTDPATQYF.